The entry that follows covers one T cell receptor (beta chain) sequence. Its matching antigen is unknown. These data come from a study of T cell responses to AZD1222 COVID-19 vaccine. General observations from the study: The study identified only a handful of AZD1222 recipients as seropositive at baseline. Dominant CD4 TCR responses targeted spike regions 160-218 and 743-854.

Second doses at about 4 or about 12 weeks were pooled. Profiling relied on immunoSEQ multiplex PCR, and the TCRdb table lists in-frame clones only, not all of them. The table has about 170,000 clones, 87% seen once; the top ten hold approximately 0.97%. Germline CDR1 and CDR2: SGHDN and FVKESK. Trimming shortened V by 0 bases and J by 0 bases, and 5 bases separated the two germline ends. The CDR3 extends over 14 amino acids. The sequences come from peripheral blood, collected 28 days after the second AZD1222 dose. The clonotype originates from an adult who received the AZD1222 COVID-19 vaccine. This sequence joins TRBV14 and TRBJ1-2; unclear D gene. CDR3 sequence (DNA): TGTGCCAGCAGCCAAGACATACCTAACTATGGCTACACCTTC. Amino acids: CASSQDIPNYGYTF.